The rows below give T cell receptor beta chains drawn from one sample of a study of T cells in Graves' hyperthyroidism and ophthalmopathy. TCRdb re-called the multiplex PCR reads through MiXCR, storing one row per CDR3 protein. In the table there are approximately 690,000 distinct CDR3 sequences, around 13% of which are singletons. The sample was blood. These receptors all come from a woman aged 45 to 65 with Graves' ophthalmopathy. Each CDR3 is given with its conserved first and last residue. D genes are given only for firm matches.

v_gene	j_gene	d_gene	CDR3aa
TRBV12-3/TRBV12-4	TRBJ1-1	-	CASRSRGRKKNTEAFF
TRBV29-1	TRBJ2-7	TRBD1	CSVAGRGSYEQYF
TRBV29-1	TRBJ2-3	TRBD1	CSVEDPWTGGSVSTDTQYF
TRBV5-1	TRBJ1-2	-	CASSLGQGGGGYTF
TRBV24-1	TRBJ2-7	TRBD1	CATSADRVKDEQYF
TRBV27	TRBJ2-4	TRBD1	CASSSLERGLAKNIQYF
TRBV11-2	TRBJ2-7	TRBD2	CASSLGSSGDYEQYF
TRBV6-2/TRBV6-3	TRBJ1-5	-	CASSYPGESNQPQHF
TRBV28	TRBJ2-1	-	CASSIIWGEVTPSSSYNEQFF
TRBV30	TRBJ2-3	TRBD2	CAWSTGGSTDTQYF
TRBV19	TRBJ1-5	-	CASSIGDSNQPQHF
TRBV27	TRBJ2-7	-	CASSNARGREQYF
TRBV5-8	TRBJ1-2	TRBD1	CASSWWTGGLSGYTF
TRBV30	TRBJ1-1	-	CARVRVMNTEAFF
TRBV24-1	TRBJ2-2	TRBD2	CATSDVLAGNTGELFF
TRBV6-2/TRBV6-3	TRBJ1-5	-	CASSPPGRALGPQHF
TRBV28	TRBJ2-1	TRBD2	CATWTSGGYNEQFF
TRBV5-1	TRBJ2-3	TRBD2	CASSLAELAGYTDTQYF
TRBV2	TRBJ2-7	-	CASRQSSYEQYF
TRBV4-2	TRBJ2-7	-	CASSQPSLPNEQYF
TRBV7-8	TRBJ2-7	-	CASSRTSQTASRVYEQYF
TRBV9	TRBJ2-1	TRBD2	CASSVGAGGPNEQFF